This T cell receptor beta chain is drawn from a study of blood T cell repertoires in COVID-19. About the research overall: Material from acute and convalescent COVID-19 was sourced from the United States, Italy and Spain.

Original handling: Amplification of reference gene primers was used by the study to estimate nucleated cell counts. Assay: immunoSEQ multiplex PCR; the TCRdb copy retains only in-frame clones and omits some. Clone size and the V and J calls come from that table; the DNA yielded D and trimming. Of 90,000 to 100,000 clones in the sample, about 90% were seen once. The sample was peripheral blood. This TCR derives from a man aged 65 to 79 with acute or convalescent COVID-19.

CDR3 in amino acids: CASSQERGGKETQYF. Written as DNA, the CDR3 is TGTGCCAGCAGCCAAGAAAGGGGAGGAAAAGAGACCCAGTACTTC. The V call is TRBV14, the J call TRBJ2-5; possible D gene TRBD2, 6 bases. Germline lookup yields CDR1 SGHDN and CDR2 FVKESK. This CDR3 comprises 15 residues. V dropped 0 bases and J dropped 3 bases, with 11 bases sitting between them.